The present entry profiles one TCR beta chain with its context. Its specificity is unknown. Clones were sequenced by immunoSEQ multiplex PCR, and TCRdb holds only the in-frame ones, with some missing. The table records 70,000 or so clones, 65% to 85% of them present only once. Using viral peptide pools, the ViraFEST assay grew out antigen-specific CD4+ T cells prior to sequencing. On roughly day 10 of culture, CD4+ T cells were separated out. The person had PCR-confirmed SARS-CoV-2 infection between March and December 2020. Negative control cultures received an HIV-1 Nef peptide pool. This record belongs to a study of vaccination effects on CD4 cells after COVID-19. V was clipped by 1 base and J by 3 bases, with 13 bases between them. The CDR3 runs 15 residues. Per germline, CDR1 LNHDA and CDR2 SQIVND (reference sequence).

The sequence derives from a human donor who had a prior SARS-CoV-2 infection. The chain couples TRBV19 to TRBJ2-7; TRBD1 or TRBD2 may be the D gene (5 bases each). The sample was CD4+ T cells from PBMCs cultured with HIV peptides, taken before COVID-19 vaccination. Described subset: HIV-1 Nef peptide pool negative control/reference culture. The CDR3 nucleotides read TGTGCCAGTAGTATAGGGGGCGGGCTACTCTACGAGCAGTACTTC. This translates into CASSIGGGLLYEQYF. Drawing the rest from reference TRBV19 and TRBJ2-7, the complete variable domain is DGGITQSPKYLFRKEGQNVTLSCEQNLNHDAMYWYRQDPGQGLRLIYYSQIVNDFQKGDIAEGYSVSREKKESFPLTVTSAQKNPTAFYLCASSIGGGLLYEQYFGPGTRLTVT.